This TCR beta chain stems from a study of post-analysis software for immune sequencing data. Study-wide background: Recorded subtypes: relapsing-remitting, secondary progressive, progressive-relapsing; some patients unannotated.

This clonotype was seen at least ten times. Its matching antigen is unknown. The junction does not match germline at one end; this may be a read error. Findings and limits, study-wide: Compared against controls, patients with multiple sclerosis displayed significantly lower normalized Chao1 diversity. Controls showed lower frequencies than patients for a few TRBV segments, and TRBV5-6, TRBV5-1 and TRBV20-1 were among these. Under F measure analysis, samples from one preparation batch co-clustered strongly.

CDR1 is SGHRS, CDR2 YFSETQ, per germline. CDR3 length equals 15 residues. The TCR beta cDNA libraries carried unique molecular identifiers. TCRdb recomputed calls from the PCR reads with MiXCR, one row per CDR3 protein. Among about 820,000 distinct CDR3 sequences listed, roughly half were seen once. The chain combines TRBV5-1 with TRBJ2-7; D perhaps matches TRBD2 (5 bases). Sequencing was carried out using blood. This TCR derives from a girl between 10 and 17 years old with multiple sclerosis. The chain's CDR3 is CASSLSGTSSYEQYF. The DNA of the CDR3 is TGTGCCAGCAGCTTAAGCGGCACGAGCTCCTACGAGCAGTACTTC.